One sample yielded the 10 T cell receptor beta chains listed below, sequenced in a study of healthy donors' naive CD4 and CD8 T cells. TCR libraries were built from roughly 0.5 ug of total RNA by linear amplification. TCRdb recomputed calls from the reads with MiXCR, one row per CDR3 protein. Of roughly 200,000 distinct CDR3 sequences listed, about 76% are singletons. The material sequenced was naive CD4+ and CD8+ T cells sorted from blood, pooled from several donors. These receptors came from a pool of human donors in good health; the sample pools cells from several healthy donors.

The CDR3 loop reads CASSFGQVAGNTIYF. CDR3 DNA sequence: TGTGCCAGCAGTTTCGGACAGGTCGCTGGAAACACCATATATTTT. This rearrangement joins TRBV6-5 to TRBJ1-3; 7 nucleotides agree with TRBD1. V gave up 4 bases and J gave up 2 bases; unmatched junction bases: 5. This CDR3 is built from 15 residues. Germline loops: CDR1 MNHEY, CDR2 SVGAGI.

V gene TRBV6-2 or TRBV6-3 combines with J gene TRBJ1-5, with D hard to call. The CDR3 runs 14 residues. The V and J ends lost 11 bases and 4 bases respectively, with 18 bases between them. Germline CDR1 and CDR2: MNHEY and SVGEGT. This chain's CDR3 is CARWTEGFNQPQHF. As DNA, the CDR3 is TGTGCCCGCTGGACGGAGGGATTTAATCAGCCCCAGCATTTT.

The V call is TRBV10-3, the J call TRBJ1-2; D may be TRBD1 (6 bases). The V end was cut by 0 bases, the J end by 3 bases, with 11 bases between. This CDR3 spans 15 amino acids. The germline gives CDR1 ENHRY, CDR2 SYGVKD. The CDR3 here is CAISESTGPYYGYTF. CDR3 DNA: TGTGCCATCAGTGAGTCGACAGGCCCCTACTATGGCTACACCTTC.

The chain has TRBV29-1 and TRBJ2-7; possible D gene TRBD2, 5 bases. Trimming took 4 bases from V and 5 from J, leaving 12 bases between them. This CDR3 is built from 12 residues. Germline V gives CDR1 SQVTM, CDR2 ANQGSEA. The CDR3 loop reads CSVGGLGDEQYF. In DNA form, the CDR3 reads TGCAGCGTTGGTGGACTCGGGGACGAGCAGTACTTC.

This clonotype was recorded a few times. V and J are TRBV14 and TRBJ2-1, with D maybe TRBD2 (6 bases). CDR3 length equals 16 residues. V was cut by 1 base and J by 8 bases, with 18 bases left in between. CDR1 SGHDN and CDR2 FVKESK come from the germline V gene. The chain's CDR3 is CASSQGSNGRSDEQFF. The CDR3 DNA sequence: TGTGCCAGCAGCCAAGGTTCGAACGGGAGATCGGATGAGCAGTTCTTC.

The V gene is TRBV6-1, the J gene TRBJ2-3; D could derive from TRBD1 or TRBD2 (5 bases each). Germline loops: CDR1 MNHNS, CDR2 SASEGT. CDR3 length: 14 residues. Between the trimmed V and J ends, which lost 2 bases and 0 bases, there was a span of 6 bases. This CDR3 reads CASSERDSTDTQYF. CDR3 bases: TGTGCCAGCAGTGAAAGGGACAGCACAGATACGCAGTATTTT.

The CDR3 DNA follows: TGTGCCATCAGTGATCCCCGACTAGGGGAGCTGTTTTTT. It yields the protein CAISDPRLGELFF. The rearrangement links TRBV10-3 to TRBJ2-2, with TRBD2 as a possible D gene (5 bases). This CDR3 comprises 13 residues. Looked up from germline, CDR1 is ENHRY and CDR2 is SYGVKD. Trimming shortened V by 3 bases and J by 8 bases, and 10 bases separated the two germline ends.

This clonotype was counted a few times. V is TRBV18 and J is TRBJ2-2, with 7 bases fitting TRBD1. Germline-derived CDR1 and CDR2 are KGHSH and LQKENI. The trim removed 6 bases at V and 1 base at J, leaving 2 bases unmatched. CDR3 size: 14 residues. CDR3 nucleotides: TGTGCCAGCTCCCGGGACAGGAACACCGGGGAGCTGTTTTTT. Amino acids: CASSRDRNTGELFF. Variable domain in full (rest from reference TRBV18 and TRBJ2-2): NAGVMQNPRHLVRRRGQEARLRCSPMKGHSHVYWYRQLPEEGLKFMVYLQKENIIDESGMPKERFSAEFPKEGPSILRIQQVVRGDSAAYFCASSRDRNTGELFFGEGSRLTVL.

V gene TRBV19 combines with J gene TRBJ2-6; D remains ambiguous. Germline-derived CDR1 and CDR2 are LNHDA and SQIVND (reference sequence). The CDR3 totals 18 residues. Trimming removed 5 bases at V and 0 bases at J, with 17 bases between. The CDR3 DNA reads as TGTGCCAGTAGTCCCACGGCAAAGGTCCCCTCTGGGGCCAACGTCCTGACTTTC. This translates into CASSPTAKVPSGANVLTF.

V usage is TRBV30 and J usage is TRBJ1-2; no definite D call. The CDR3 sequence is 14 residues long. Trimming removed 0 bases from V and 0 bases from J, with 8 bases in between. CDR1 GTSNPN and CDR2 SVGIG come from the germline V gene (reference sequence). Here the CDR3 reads CAWSVGGTNYGYTF. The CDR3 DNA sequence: TGTGCCTGGAGTGTTGGAGGGACTAACTATGGCTACACCTTC.